This is a list of T cell receptor beta chains from one sample in a study of identical twins. TCRdb redid the calling of the 5' RACE reads with MiXCR, one entry per CDR3 protein. Of 260,000 or so distinct CDR3 sequences in the sample, around 7.6% were seen once. The same sample was also used in a study of yellow fever vaccine responses in identical twins.

Material for sequencing was CD8+ T cells sorted from blood. Receptor source: a woman between 18 and 30 years old in good health. Each CDR3 is given with its conserved first and last residue. Each record gives: J gene, D gene, V gene, clone size, CDR3 DNA, CDR3 protein. A D gene is named only where the DNA matches it firmly. Only part of the rows carry a size: once, few, many, or a class if the clone is expanded.

j_call: TRBJ1-2
d_call: NA
v_call: TRBV29-1
clone_size: few
cdr3_nt: TGCAGCGTTGATCCCGTTGGGGCAGAGGATGGCTACACCTTC
cdr3_aa: CSVDPVGAEDGYTF

j_call: TRBJ2-3
d_call: NA
v_call: TRBV25-1
clone_size: few
cdr3_nt: TGTGCCAGCTCCGACCCTTCAGGGATATCTAGCACAGATACGCAGTATTTT
cdr3_aa: CASSDPSGISSTDTQYF

j_call: TRBJ2-5
d_call: NA
v_call: TRBV27
clone_size: many
cdr3_nt: TGTGCCAGCAGTCCCCGCGGAGGGGTGGAGACCCAGTACTTC
cdr3_aa: CASSPRGGVETQYF

j_call: TRBJ1-1
d_call: TRBD1
v_call: TRBV14
clone_size: NA
cdr3_nt: TGTGCCAGCAGCCAAAAAAGGGGACAGGGGGCGCCGAACACTGAAGCTTTCTTT
cdr3_aa: CASSQKRGQGAPNTEAFF

j_call: TRBJ2-1
d_call: TRBD1
v_call: TRBV9
clone_size: few
cdr3_nt: TGTGCCAGCAGCGTAAGTCAGGGGGCAGGGAATGAGCAGTTCTTC
cdr3_aa: CASSVSQGAGNEQFF

j_call: TRBJ2-3
d_call: NA
v_call: TRBV14
clone_size: many
cdr3_nt: TGTGCCAGCAGCCAAGACATTGGGCGGAAAGCAGATACGCAGTATTTT
cdr3_aa: CASSQDIGRKADTQYF

j_call: TRBJ2-1
d_call: TRBD2
v_call: TRBV20-1
clone_size: NA
cdr3_nt: TGCAGTGCTAGTCTTAGCGGGAGCCCAAAAGATAACAATGAGCAGTTCTTC
cdr3_aa: CSASLSGSPKDNNEQFF

j_call: TRBJ2-3
d_call: NA
v_call: TRBV28
clone_size: many
cdr3_nt: TGTGCCAGCACCCCTGGCGCACTGGGAGATACGCAGTATTTT
cdr3_aa: CASTPGALGDTQYF

j_call: TRBJ1-1
d_call: NA
v_call: TRBV11-2
clone_size: NA
cdr3_nt: TGTGCCAGCAGCTTAGTCAGGACTGAAGCTTTCTTT
cdr3_aa: CASSLVRTEAFF

j_call: TRBJ2-3
d_call: TRBD2
v_call: TRBV27
clone_size: few
cdr3_nt: TGTGCCAGCAGTTTTCAACGCGGACTAGCGGCCACAGATACGCAGTATTTT
cdr3_aa: CASSFQRGLAATDTQYF

j_call: TRBJ2-7
d_call: NA
v_call: TRBV28
clone_size: few
cdr3_nt: TGTGCCAGCACCCGCGAATATAGCGGCCCTTTTTACGAGCAGTACTTC
cdr3_aa: CASTREYSGPFYEQYF

j_call: TRBJ2-2
d_call: NA
v_call: TRBV24-1
clone_size: NA
cdr3_nt: TGTGCCACCAGTGACTGGAATTTGTCCGGGGAGCTGTTTTTT
cdr3_aa: CATSDWNLSGELFF

j_call: TRBJ2-7
d_call: TRBD2
v_call: TRBV5-1
clone_size: NA
cdr3_nt: TGCGCCAGCAGCCTATCCGGGACTAGCGGGAGGGCCGACTCCTACGAGCAGTACTTC
cdr3_aa: CASSLSGTSGRADSYEQYF

j_call: TRBJ1-1
d_call: NA
v_call: TRBV2
clone_size: few
cdr3_nt: TGTGCCAGCAGGCTAGGAAAGGCTTTCTTT
cdr3_aa: CASRLGKAFF

j_call: TRBJ1-1
d_call: TRBD1
v_call: TRBV2
clone_size: few
cdr3_nt: TGTGCCAGCAGTATCGGGACAGCCAACACTGAAGCTTTCTTT
cdr3_aa: CASSIGTANTEAFF